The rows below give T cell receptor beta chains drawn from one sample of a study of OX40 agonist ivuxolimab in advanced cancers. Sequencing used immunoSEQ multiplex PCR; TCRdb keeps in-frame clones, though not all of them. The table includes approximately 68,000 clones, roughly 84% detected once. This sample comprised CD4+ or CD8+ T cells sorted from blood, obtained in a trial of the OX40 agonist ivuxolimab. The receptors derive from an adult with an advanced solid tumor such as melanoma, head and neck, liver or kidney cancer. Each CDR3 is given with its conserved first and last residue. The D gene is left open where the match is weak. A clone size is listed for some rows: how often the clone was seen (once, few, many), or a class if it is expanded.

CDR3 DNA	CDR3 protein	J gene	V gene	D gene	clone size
TGTGCCAGCTCTACTGTGGCCGGGAACACTGAAGCTTTCTTT	CASSTVAGNTEAFF	TRBJ1-1	TRBV6-5	NA	NA
TGTGCCAGCAGCAAAGGACAGGCCCAAACCTACGAGCAGTACTTC	CASSKGQAQTYEQYF	TRBJ2-7	TRBV6-6	TRBD1	NA
TGCGCCAGCAGCTTGACCCTAGCTGGCTCTGGGGCCAACGTCCTGACTTTC	CASSLTLAGSGANVLTF	TRBJ2-6	TRBV5-1	NA	NA
TGTGCCAGCTCACCAGGGCTGGCCGAGACGCAGTATTTT	CASSPGLAETQYF	TRBJ2-3	TRBV18	NA	once
TGTGCCAGTTTGGATTGGGGGAGGGATACTGAAGCTTTCTTT	CASLDWGRDTEAFF	TRBJ1-1	TRBV19	NA	NA
TGCGCCAGCAGTGACTCAAGGAACAGATCTGAAGCTTTCTTT	CASSDSRNRSEAFF	TRBJ1-1	TRBV10-2	NA	NA
TGTGCCAGCAAGCTACAGGGGGCGGGAGGCTACACCTTC	CASKLQGAGGYTF	TRBJ1-2	TRBV2	TRBD1	NA
TGTGCCATCGCGTCCGGGGGTGGTTATGGCTACACCTTC	CAIASGGGYGYTF	TRBJ1-2	TRBV10-3	NA	NA
TGTGCCAGCAGCTACCTTAGCGGGAGAGCTGACAATGAGCAGTTCTTC	CASSYLSGRADNEQFF	TRBJ2-1	TRBV5-6	TRBD2	NA
TGTGCCAGCTCACCATCGTCTACGGGGGGGAAATACGAGCAGTACTTC	CASSPSSTGGKYEQYF	TRBJ2-7	TRBV18	TRBD2	NA
TGTGCCAGCAGCTTAGCCCGGAGGGGCACTGAAGCTTTCTTT	CASSLARRGTEAFF	TRBJ1-1	TRBV7-9	NA	NA
TGTGCCAGCAGCCAATCACAGGGAGCTGTGGGTCAGCCCCAGCATTTT	CASSQSQGAVGQPQHF	TRBJ1-5	TRBV16	NA	NA
TGTGCCACCAGCAGCCGGCGGACAGGGGACGGCTACACCTTC	CATSSRRTGDGYTF	TRBJ1-2	TRBV15	TRBD1	NA
TGCGCCAGCCAGTGGGGGACAGGCGGCAATCAGCCCCAGCATTTT	CASQWGTGGNQPQHF	TRBJ1-5	TRBV10-2	TRBD1	NA